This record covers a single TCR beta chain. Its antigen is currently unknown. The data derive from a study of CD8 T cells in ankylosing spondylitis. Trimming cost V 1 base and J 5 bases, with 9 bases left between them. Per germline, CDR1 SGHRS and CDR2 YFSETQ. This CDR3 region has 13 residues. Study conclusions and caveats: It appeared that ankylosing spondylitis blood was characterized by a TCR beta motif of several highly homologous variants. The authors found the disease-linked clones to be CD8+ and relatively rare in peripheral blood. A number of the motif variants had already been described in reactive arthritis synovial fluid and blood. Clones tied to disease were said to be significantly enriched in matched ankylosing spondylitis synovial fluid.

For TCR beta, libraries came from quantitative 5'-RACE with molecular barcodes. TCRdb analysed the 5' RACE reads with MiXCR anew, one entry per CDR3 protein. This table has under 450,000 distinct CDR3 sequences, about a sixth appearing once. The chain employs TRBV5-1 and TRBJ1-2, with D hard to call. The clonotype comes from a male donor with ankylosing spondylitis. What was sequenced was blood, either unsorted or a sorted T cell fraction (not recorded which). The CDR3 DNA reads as TGCGCCAGCAGCTTGTCCAGCGATTATGGCTACACCTTC. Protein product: CASSLSSDYGYTF.